This TCR beta chain was documented in a study of blood T cell repertoires in COVID-19. Study-wide context: T cells, B-cell-depleted T cells, or PBMCs supplied cDNA or gDNA.

As processed by the authors: Estimation of nucleated cell counts was performed using reference gene primer amplification. Assay: immunoSEQ multiplex PCR; the TCRdb copy retains only in-frame clones and omits some. D and trimming were read from the DNA, whereas the V and J calls and clone size are those reported in that table. The repertoire holds about 180,000 clones, with about 81% as singletons. Seattle's enrolled individuals joined amid active infection and were then monitored longitudinally. The sequence was obtained from a woman over 75 with COVID-19, enrolled during active disease. Sequenced material: peripheral blood.

The CDR3 loop reads CASSIVQISNQPQHF. The CDR3 region has the DNA TGTGCCAGTAGTATAGTTCAGATTAGCAATCAGCCCCAGCATTTT. The chain recombines TRBV19 with TRBJ1-5; no firm D call. Germline V gene sequence: CDR1 LNHDA, CDR2 SQIVND (reference sequence). Trimming pared 1 base from V and 0 bases from J, leaving 7 bases between. The length of the CDR3 is 15 residues.